These T cell receptor beta chains were read from a single sample in a study of regulatory T cells in long-lasting Graves disease. MiXCR, applied by TCRdb to the multiplex PCR reads, yields one record per CDR3 protein. The top ten hold around a quarter of the sample, which has a few hundred thousand distinct CDR3 sequences, roughly 23% seen once. The input for sequencing was peripheral blood mononuclear cells (PBMCs), taken when the disease was refractory, from a patient treated with antithyroid drugs. These receptors originate from a woman in her thirties or forties with Graves disease. CDR3s include the opening cysteine and the closing phenylalanine or tryptophan. The D gene is left open where the match is weak. A clone size is listed for some rows: how often the clone was seen (once, few, many), or a class if it is expanded.

V gene	J gene	clone size	D gene	CDR3 protein	CDR3 DNA
TRBV2	TRBJ1-1	many	NA	CASSGRSGTSNTEAFF	TGTGCCAGCAGTGGCCGCTCCGGGACATCGAACACTGAAGCTTTCTTT
TRBV29-1	TRBJ2-5	many	NA	CSGVVGETQYF	TGCAGCGGGGTGGTAGGAGAGACCCAGTACTTC
TRBV19	TRBJ1-5	NA	NA	CASNPGGGGNQPQHF	TGTGCCAGTAATCCCGGAGGAGGGGGCAATCAGCCCCAGCATTTT
TRBV5-1	TRBJ2-7	once	NA	CASSLGASASSYEQYF	TGCGCCAGCAGCTTGGGCGCTAGCGCTAGCTCCTACGAGCAGTACTTC
TRBV12-3/TRBV12-4	TRBJ2-7	many	TRBD1	CASSFAQGLTSTYEQYF	TGTGCCAGCAGTTTTGCACAGGGGCTCACGTCGACCTACGAGCAGTACTTC
TRBV29-1	TRBJ2-7	few	NA	CSVEDPNSGSYEQYF	TGCAGCGTTGAAGATCCGAACAGTGGCTCCTACGAGCAGTACTTC
TRBV28	TRBJ2-7	many	NA	CASRSPLDPGRDEQYF	TGTGCCAGCAGATCACCTCTTGACCCCGGCAGGGACGAGCAGTACTTC
TRBV29-1	TRBJ1-1	many	NA	CSVERSKGLWTEAFF	TGCAGCGTTGAGAGATCAAAGGGCTTATGGACTGAAGCTTTCTTT
TRBV13	TRBJ2-7	NA	TRBD2	CASSSRLAGAPLEQYF	TGTGCCAGCAGCTCTCGACTAGCGGGAGCCCCCCTGGAGCAGTACTTC
TRBV27	TRBJ1-5	few	NA	CASSLWWGSNQPQHF	TGTGCCAGCAGTTTATGGTGGGGGAGCAATCAGCCCCAGCATTTT
TRBV5-1	TRBJ2-2	many	NA	CASSLVPVELFF	TGCGCCAGCAGCTTGGTTCCGGTAGAGCTGTTTTTT
TRBV19	TRBJ1-1	few	NA	CASSGARGIGTEAFF	TGTGCCAGTAGTGGCGCAAGGGGAATCGGGACTGAAGCTTTCTTT
TRBV28	TRBJ1-1	many	NA	CATLFVWGDTEAFF	TGTGCCACCCTTTTTGTCTGGGGGGACACTGAAGCTTTCTTT
TRBV5-1	TRBJ1-4	NA	NA	CASSLPVGFQSGAGEKLFF	TGCGCCAGCAGCCTACCAGTGGGATTTCAATCGGGGGCAGGGGAAAAACTGTTTTTT
TRBV5-1	TRBJ2-1	NA	TRBD2	CASRSLAAHNEQFF	TGCGCCAGCAGGTCACTAGCGGCCCACAATGAGCAGTTCTTC
TRBV5-6	TRBJ1-2	many	NA	CASSLMGHSIVGYTF	TGTGCCAGCAGCTTGATGGGTCACTCGATTGTTGGCTACACCTTC
TRBV6-1	TRBJ1-1	NA	NA	CASRSGYEAFF	TGTGCCAGCAGGTCCGGTTACGAAGCTTTCTTT
TRBV28	TRBJ2-5	many	TRBD2	CAERGEREQHCETQYF	TGTGCCGAGCGGGGGGAGCGGGAGCAACACTGTGAGACCCAGTACTTC
TRBV27	TRBJ2-7	many	TRBD2	CASAPGSGKRYEQYF	TGTGCCAGCGCACCCGGTAGCGGGAAGAGGTACGAGCAGTACTTC
TRBV20-1	TRBJ2-2	few	TRBD2	CSAPSWTSGVTGELFF	TGCAGTGCTCCCTCCTGGACTAGCGGAGTTACCGGGGAGCTGTTTTTT
TRBV20-1	TRBJ2-7	many	TRBD1	CSARDPDRARFYYEQYF	TGCAGTGCTAGAGATCCCGACAGGGCGCGATTCTACTACGAGCAGTACTTC
TRBV6-1	TRBJ2-5	few	NA	CASSTSLGGQETQYF	TGTGCCAGCAGTACGTCTCTAGGCGGTCAAGAGACCCAGTACTTC
TRBV27	TRBJ1-4	many	NA	CASSFWMGNEKLFF	TGTGCCAGCAGTTTCTGGATGGGGAATGAAAAACTGTTTTTT
TRBV5-1	TRBJ2-1	few	NA	CASSLPGVIVNEQFF	TGCGCCAGCAGCTTGCCGGGAGTGATCGTAAATGAGCAGTTCTTC
TRBV4-2	TRBJ1-5	NA	NA	CASSQETEWPQHF	TGTGCCAGCAGCCAAGAAACGGAATGGCCCCAGCATTTT
TRBV20-1	TRBJ2-5	many	NA	CSAIRDYQETQYF	TGCAGTGCTATAAGGGACTACCAAGAGACCCAGTACTTC
TRBV9	TRBJ2-7	once	TRBD2	CASSVAGVAYEQYF	TGTGCCAGCAGCGTCGCGGGAGTGGCGTACGAGCAGTACTTC
TRBV5-4	TRBJ1-2	NA	TRBD1	CASSLTDRVSYGYTF	TGTGCCAGCAGCCTCACGGACAGGGTCAGCTATGGCTACACCTTC
TRBV20-1	TRBJ1-1	many	TRBD1	CSGDSNRGIMEAFF	TGCAGTGGTGATTCGAACAGGGGCATAATGGAAGCTTTCTTT
TRBV27	TRBJ2-1	NA	TRBD2	CASSLPTSAYNEQFF	TGTGCCAGCAGTTTACCGACTAGCGCATACAATGAGCAGTTCTTC
TRBV28	TRBJ1-5	NA	NA	CASGLDRGDQPQHF	TGTGCCAGCGGATTGGACAGAGGTGATCAGCCCCAGCATTTT
TRBV15	TRBJ1-3	NA	NA	CASREAAGNTIYF	TGTGCCTCCCGGGAGGCCGCCGGGAACACCATATATTTT
TRBV11-2	TRBJ2-7	NA	TRBD2	CASSSPGLAVYEQYF	TGTGCCAGCAGCTCACCGGGACTAGCGGTCTACGAGCAGTACTTC
TRBV6-1	TRBJ1-5	NA	NA	CASSGAADLRPQHF	TGTGCCAGCAGTGGAGCAGCGGACCTACGGCCCCAGCATTTT
TRBV6-1	TRBJ2-7	NA	TRBD1	CASSSSGTGVYEQYF	TGTGCCAGCAGCTCTTCCGGGACAGGAGTCTACGAGCAGTACTTC
TRBV12-3/TRBV12-4	TRBJ1-1	many	TRBD1	CASSEQGAWTEAFF	TGTGCCAGCAGTGAACAGGGGGCTTGGACTGAAGCTTTCTTT
TRBV28	TRBJ1-1	many	NA	CASSFYRTEAFF	TGTGCCAGCAGTTTCTATCGCACTGAAGCTTTCTTT
TRBV4-1	TRBJ1-2	many	NA	CASSHSPARGKDYGYTF	TGCGCCAGCAGCCACTCCCCAGCCAGGGGAAAGGACTATGGCTACACCTTC
TRBV6-5	TRBJ2-5	many	NA	CASSYSPEPGLYDQETQYF	TGTGCCAGCAGTTACTCGCCAGAACCGGGACTGTATGACCAAGAGACCCAGTACTTC
TRBV6-1	TRBJ2-7	many	TRBD2	CASWKGLHSSYEQYF	TGTGCCTCGTGGAAGGGACTACATAGCTCCTACGAGCAGTACTTC
TRBV5-1	TRBJ1-5	NA	NA	CASSLGGYPFSNQPQHF	TGCGCCAGCAGCTTGGGGGGCTACCCATTTAGCAATCAGCCCCAGCATTTT
TRBV20-1	TRBJ1-1	NA	NA	CSARWEGPMNTEAFF	TGCAGTGCTAGATGGGAGGGTCCCATGAACACTGAAGCTTTCTTT
TRBV12-3/TRBV12-4	TRBJ1-1	many	NA	CASSLIGEGTEAFF	TGTGCCAGCAGTTTGATAGGGGAAGGGACTGAAGCTTTCTTT
TRBV19	TRBJ1-5	few	NA	CATRGAMGNQPQHF	TGTGCCACCCGGGGGGCCATGGGCAATCAGCCCCAGCATTTT
TRBV10-3	TRBJ2-1	NA	TRBD2	CAISGLAGVVEQFF	TGTGCCATCAGTGGCCTAGCGGGAGTGGTTGAGCAGTTCTTC
TRBV28	TRBJ1-1	NA	TRBD1	CASRYGQGSTEAFF	TGTGCCAGCAGATATGGACAGGGGAGCACTGAAGCTTTCTTT
TRBV11-2	TRBJ2-1	NA	NA	CASSPRRGYEQFF	TGTGCCAGCAGCCCGCGGCGGGGTTATGAGCAGTTCTTC
TRBV19	TRBJ1-5	NA	NA	CASSVYNQPQHF	TGTGCCAGTAGTGTGTACAATCAGCCCCAGCATTTT